This T cell receptor beta chain was obtained from a study of shared clonotypes between healthy human individuals. Study-level results: Sampling covered nothing but blood. Tissue TCR repertoires likely differ from those found in blood.

In regard to this clone: Its specificity is unknown.

Unsorted material relied on about 90 million PBMCs as the source of genomic DNA. Germline CDR1 and CDR2: SGHTA and FQGNSA. Between the trimmed V and J ends, which lost 5 bases and 2 bases, there was a span of 13 bases. The CDR3 is 14 residues long. At deep level, the assay was performed. Unsorted PBMC DNA was run through sequencing on ten immunoSEQ deep assay plates. TCRdb's table, derived via immunoSEQ multiplex PCR, lists solely in-frame clones and lacks some. The profile shows some 480,000 clones, around three quarters of them singletons. This sequence originates from a woman aged 40 to 55 in good health. Some clones in this sample may be carry-over from other donors' samples. This chain joins TRBV7-2 and TRBJ2-7; tentative D call: TRBD1 (6 bases). The source material was PBMCs. CDR3 DNA: TGTGCCAGCAGCAATACGGACAGAACCTACGAGCAGTACTTC. Protein sequence: CASSNTDRTYEQYF.